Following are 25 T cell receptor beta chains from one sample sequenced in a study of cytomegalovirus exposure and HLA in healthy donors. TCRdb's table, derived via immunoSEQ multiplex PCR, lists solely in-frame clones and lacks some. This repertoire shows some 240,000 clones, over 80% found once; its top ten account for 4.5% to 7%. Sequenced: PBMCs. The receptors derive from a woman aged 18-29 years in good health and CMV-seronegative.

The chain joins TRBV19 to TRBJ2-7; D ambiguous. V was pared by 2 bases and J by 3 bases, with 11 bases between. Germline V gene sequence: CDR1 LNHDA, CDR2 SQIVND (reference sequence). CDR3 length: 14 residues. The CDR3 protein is CASSIQEGGYEQYF. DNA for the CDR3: TGTGCCAGTAGTATACAGGAAGGTGGCTACGAGCAGTACTTC.

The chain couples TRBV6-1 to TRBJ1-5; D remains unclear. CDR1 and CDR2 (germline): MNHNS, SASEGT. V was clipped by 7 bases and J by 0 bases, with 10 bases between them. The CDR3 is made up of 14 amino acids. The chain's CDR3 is CASKVDRSNQPQHF. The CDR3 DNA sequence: TGTGCCAGCAAAGTTGATCGTAGCAATCAGCCCCAGCATTTT.

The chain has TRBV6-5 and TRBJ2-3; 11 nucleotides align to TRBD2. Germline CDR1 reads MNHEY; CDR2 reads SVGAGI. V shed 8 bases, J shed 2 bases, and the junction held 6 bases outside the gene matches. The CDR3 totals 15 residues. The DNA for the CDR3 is TGTGCCAGCGGGGCTAGCGGGGGGCTCACAGATACGCAGTATTTT. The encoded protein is CASGASGGLTDTQYF.

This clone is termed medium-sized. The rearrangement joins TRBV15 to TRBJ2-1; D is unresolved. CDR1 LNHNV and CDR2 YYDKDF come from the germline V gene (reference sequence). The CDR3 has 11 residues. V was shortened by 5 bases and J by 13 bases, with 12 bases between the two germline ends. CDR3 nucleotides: TGTGCCACCAGCCCCGCCACCGAACAGTTCTTC. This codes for CATSPATEQFF.

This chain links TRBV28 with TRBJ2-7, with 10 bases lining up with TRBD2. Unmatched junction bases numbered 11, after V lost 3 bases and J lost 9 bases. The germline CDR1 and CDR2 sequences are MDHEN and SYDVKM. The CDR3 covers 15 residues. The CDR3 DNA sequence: TGTGCCAGCAGTTTTGGGGCTAGCGGGGGCGCCGGGCAGTACTTC. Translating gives CASSFGASGGAGQYF. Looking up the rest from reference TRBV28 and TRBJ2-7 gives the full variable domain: DVKVTQSSRYLVKRTGEKVFLECVQDMDHENMFWYRQDPGLGLRLIYFSYDVKMKEKGDIPEGYSVSREKKERFSLILESASTNQTSMYLCASSFGASGGAGQYFGPGTRLTVT.

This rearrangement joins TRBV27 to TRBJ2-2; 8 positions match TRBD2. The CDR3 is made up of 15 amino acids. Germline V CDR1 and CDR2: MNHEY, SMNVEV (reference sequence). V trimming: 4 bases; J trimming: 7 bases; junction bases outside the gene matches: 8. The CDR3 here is CASSSKRENIGELFF. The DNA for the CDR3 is TGTGCCAGCAGTTCCAAGCGGGAGAATATCGGGGAGCTGTTTTTT.

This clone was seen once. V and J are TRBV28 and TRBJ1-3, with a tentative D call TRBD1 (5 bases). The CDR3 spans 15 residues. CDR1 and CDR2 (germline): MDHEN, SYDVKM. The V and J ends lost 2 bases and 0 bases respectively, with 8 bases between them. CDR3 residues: CASSLGTASGNTIYF. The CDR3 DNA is TGTGCCAGCAGTTTAGGGACTGCCTCTGGAAACACCATATATTTT. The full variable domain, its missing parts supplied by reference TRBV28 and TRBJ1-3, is DVKVTQSSRYLVKRTGEKVFLECVQDMDHENMFWYRQDPGLGLRLIYFSYDVKMKEKGDIPEGYSVSREKKERFSLILESASTNQTSMYLCASSLGTASGNTIYFGEGSWLTVV.

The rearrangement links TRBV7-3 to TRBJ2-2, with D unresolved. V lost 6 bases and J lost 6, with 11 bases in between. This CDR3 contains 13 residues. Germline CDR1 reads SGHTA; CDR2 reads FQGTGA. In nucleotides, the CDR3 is TGTGCCAGCAGTCCCGTGGGCGCCGGGGAGCTGTTTTTT. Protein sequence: CASSPVGAGELFF.

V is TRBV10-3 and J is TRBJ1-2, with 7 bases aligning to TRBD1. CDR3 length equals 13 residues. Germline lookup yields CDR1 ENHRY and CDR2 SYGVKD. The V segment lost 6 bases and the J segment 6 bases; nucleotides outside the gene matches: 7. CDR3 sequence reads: CAISATGSDGYTF. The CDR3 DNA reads TGTGCCATCAGCGCGACAGGGTCGGATGGCTACACCTTC.

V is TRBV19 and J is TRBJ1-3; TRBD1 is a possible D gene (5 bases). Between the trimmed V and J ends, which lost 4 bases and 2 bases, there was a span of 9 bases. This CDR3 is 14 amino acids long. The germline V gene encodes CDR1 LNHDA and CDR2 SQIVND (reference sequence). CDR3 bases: TGTGCCAGTAGTACCCAGGGTACTGGAAACACCATATATTTT. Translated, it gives CASSTQGTGNTIYF.

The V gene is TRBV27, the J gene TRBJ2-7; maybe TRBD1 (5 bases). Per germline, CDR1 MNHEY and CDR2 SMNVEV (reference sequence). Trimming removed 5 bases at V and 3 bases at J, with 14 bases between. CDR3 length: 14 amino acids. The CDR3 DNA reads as TGTGCCAGCAGTCCGGACACTACCCTCTACGAGCAGTACTTC. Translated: CASSPDTTLYEQYF.

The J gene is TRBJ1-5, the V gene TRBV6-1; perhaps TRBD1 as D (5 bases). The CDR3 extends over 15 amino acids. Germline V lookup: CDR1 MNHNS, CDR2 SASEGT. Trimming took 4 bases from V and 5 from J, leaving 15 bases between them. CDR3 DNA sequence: TGTGCCAGCAGTGGGGGGGACGGAGGACATCAGCCCCAGCATTTT. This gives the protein CASSGGDGGHQPQHF.

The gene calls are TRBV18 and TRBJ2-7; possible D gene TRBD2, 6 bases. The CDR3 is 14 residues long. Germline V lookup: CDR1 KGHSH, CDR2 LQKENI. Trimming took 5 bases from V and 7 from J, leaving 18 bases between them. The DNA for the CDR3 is TGTGCCAGCTCAACGCTGACCACCGGGGGAGAGCAGTACTTC. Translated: CASSTLTTGGEQYF.

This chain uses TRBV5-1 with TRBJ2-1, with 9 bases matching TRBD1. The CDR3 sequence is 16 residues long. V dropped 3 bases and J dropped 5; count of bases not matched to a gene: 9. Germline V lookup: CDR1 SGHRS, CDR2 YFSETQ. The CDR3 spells CASSWGLRDRDNEQFF. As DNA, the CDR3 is TGCGCCAGCAGCTGGGGCCTCCGGGACAGGGACAATGAGCAGTTCTTC.

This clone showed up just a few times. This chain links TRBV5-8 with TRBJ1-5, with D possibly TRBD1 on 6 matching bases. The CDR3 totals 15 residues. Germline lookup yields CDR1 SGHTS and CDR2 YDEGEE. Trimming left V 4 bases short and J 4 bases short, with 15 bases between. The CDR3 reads CASSPGQKVNQPQHF. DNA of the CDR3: TGTGCCAGCAGCCCCGGACAGAAAGTAAATCAGCCCCAGCATTTT.

In nucleotides, the CDR3 is TGTGCCTGGAGTACCGGGTCTGTTCCCGCTTTCTTT. Translated: CAWSTGSVPAFF. The rearrangement uses TRBV30 and TRBJ1-1; no firm D call. The CDR3 has 12 residues. Germline CDR1 and CDR2: GTSNPN and SVGIG (reference sequence). The V and J ends lost 2 bases and 11 bases respectively, with 15 bases between them.

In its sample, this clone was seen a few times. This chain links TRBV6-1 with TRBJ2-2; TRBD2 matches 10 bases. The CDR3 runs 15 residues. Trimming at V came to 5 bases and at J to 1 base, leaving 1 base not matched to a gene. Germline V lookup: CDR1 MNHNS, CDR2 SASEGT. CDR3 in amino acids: CASSLAGVNTGELFF. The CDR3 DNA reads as TGTGCCAGCAGTCTAGCGGGGGTGAACACCGGGGAGCTGTTTTTT.

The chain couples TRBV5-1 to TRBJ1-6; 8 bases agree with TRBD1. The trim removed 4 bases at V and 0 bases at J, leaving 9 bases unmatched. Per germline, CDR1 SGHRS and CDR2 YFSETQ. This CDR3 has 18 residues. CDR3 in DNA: TGCGCCAGCAGCCCAGGACAGGGAAGGAGCTCCTATAATTCACCCCTCCACTTT. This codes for CASSPGQGRSSYNSPLHF.

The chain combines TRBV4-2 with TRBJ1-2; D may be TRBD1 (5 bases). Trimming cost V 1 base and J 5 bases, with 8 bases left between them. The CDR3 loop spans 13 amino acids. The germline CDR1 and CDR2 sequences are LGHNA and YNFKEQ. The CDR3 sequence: CASSQAQGYGYTF. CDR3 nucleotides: TGTGCCAGCAGCCAAGCGCAGGGTTATGGCTACACCTTC.

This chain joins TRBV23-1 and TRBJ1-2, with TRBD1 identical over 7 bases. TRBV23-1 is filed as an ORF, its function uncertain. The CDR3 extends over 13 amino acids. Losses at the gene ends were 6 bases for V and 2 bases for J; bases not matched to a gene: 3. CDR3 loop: CASSRDRNYGYTF. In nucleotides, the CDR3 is TGCGCCAGCAGCCGGGACAGAAACTATGGCTACACCTTC.

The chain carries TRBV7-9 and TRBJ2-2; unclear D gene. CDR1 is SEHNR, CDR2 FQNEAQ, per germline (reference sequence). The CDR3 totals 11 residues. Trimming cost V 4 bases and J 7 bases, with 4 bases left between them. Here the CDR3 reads CASSWDGELFF. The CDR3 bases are TGTGCCAGCAGCTGGGACGGGGAGCTGTTTTTT. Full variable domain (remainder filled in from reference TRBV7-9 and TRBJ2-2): DTGVSQNPRHKITKRGQNVTFRCDPISEHNRLYWYRQTLGQGPEFLTYFQNEAQLEKSRLLSDRFSAERPKGSFSTLEIQRTEQGDSAMYLCASSWDGELFFGEGSRLTVL.

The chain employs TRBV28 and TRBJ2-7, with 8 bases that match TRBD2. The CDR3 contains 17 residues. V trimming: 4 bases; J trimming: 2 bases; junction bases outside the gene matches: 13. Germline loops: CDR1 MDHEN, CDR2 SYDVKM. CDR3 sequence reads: CASSSAPPGTRAYEQYF. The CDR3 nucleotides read TGTGCCAGCAGTTCCGCCCCCCCAGGGACTAGGGCCTACGAGCAGTACTTC.

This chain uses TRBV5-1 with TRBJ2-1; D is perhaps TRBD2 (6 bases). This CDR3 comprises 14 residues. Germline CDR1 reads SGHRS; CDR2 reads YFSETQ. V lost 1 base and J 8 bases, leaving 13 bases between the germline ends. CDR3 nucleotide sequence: TGCGCCAGCAGCTTGCGCCCGGGGGTAGATGAGCAGTTCTTC. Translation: CASSLRPGVDEQFF.

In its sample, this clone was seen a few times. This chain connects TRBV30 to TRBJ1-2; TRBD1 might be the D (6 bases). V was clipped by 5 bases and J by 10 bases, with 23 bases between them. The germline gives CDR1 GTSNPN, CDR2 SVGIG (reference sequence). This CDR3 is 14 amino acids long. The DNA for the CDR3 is TGTGCCTGGGGAACCAACTCGGGACACCCATTCTACACCTTC. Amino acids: CAWGTNSGHPFYTF.

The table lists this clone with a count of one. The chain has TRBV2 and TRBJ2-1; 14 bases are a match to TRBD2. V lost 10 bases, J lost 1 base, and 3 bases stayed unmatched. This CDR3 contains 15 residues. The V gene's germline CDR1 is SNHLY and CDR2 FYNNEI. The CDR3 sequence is CANRLAGGSYNEQFF. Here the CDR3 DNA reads TGTGCCAACCGACTAGCGGGAGGGTCCTACAATGAGCAGTTCTTC.